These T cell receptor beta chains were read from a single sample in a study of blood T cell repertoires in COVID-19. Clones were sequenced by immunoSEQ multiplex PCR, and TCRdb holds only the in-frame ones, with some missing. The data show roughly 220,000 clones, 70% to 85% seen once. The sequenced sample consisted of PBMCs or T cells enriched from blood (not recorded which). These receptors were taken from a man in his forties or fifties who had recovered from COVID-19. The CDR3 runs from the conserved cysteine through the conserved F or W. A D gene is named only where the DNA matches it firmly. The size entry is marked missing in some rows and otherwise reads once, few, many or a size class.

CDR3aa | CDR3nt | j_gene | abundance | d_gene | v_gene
CASSPTGDTEAFF | TGTGCCAGCTCACCTACGGGGGACACTGAAGCTTTCTTT | TRBJ1-1 | NA | NA | TRBV18
CASSNQGLSSYEQYF | TGTGCCAGCAGCAACCAGGGGCTGAGCTCCTACGAGCAGTACTTC | TRBJ2-7 | NA | NA | TRBV21-1
CASSLRTSAETQYF | TGTGCCAGCAGCTTACGGACTAGCGCAGAGACCCAGTACTTC | TRBJ2-5 | NA | TRBD2 | TRBV7-9
CAISGGLAGVTDTQYF | TGTGCCATCAGTGGGGGACTAGCGGGAGTCACAGATACGCAGTATTTT | TRBJ2-3 | NA | TRBD2 | TRBV10-3
CASSSSVTYEQYF | TGTGCCAGCAGCTCAAGCGTGACCTACGAGCAGTACTTC | TRBJ2-7 | once | NA | TRBV5-4
CASTLDKHSYNEQFF | TGTGCCAGCACCCTAGATAAGCATTCCTACAATGAGCAGTTCTTC | TRBJ2-1 | NA | NA | TRBV9
CASSLAPNQPQHF | TGCGCCAGCAGCTTGGCCCCTAATCAGCCCCAGCATTTT | TRBJ1-5 | NA | NA | TRBV5-1
CASSVSTATEAFF | TGTGCCAGCAGCGTTTCGACAGCCACTGAAGCTTTCTTT | TRBJ1-1 | NA | NA | TRBV9
CASSLGQGNTIYF | TGCGCCAGCAGCTTGGGACAGGGAAACACCATATATTTT | TRBJ1-3 | NA | NA | TRBV5-1
CASSVQGYTGELFF | TGTGCCAGCAGCGTACAGGGATACACCGGGGAGCTGTTTTTT | TRBJ2-2 | once | NA | TRBV7-3
CSVGQFDYGYTF | TGCAGCGTGGGACAGTTCGACTATGGCTACACCTTC | TRBJ1-2 | NA | TRBD1 | TRBV29-1
CASSLADRVHEQYF | TGTGCCAGCAGTCTCGCGGACAGGGTCCACGAGCAGTACTTC | TRBJ2-7 | NA | TRBD1 | TRBV27
CASSSPRSVDNEQFF | TGCGCCAGCAGCTCCCCGAGGAGCGTCGACAATGAGCAGTTCTTC | TRBJ2-1 | NA | NA | TRBV5-1
CASSRLAGGIYEQYF | TGTGCCAGCAGCAGACTAGCGGGGGGGATCTACGAGCAGTACTTC | TRBJ2-7 | NA | TRBD2 | TRBV6-5
CASRTGYSGNTIYF | TGTGCCAGCAGGACAGGTTACTCTGGAAACACCATATATTTT | TRBJ1-3 | NA | NA | TRBV11-2
CAISERGRGEYGYTF | TGTGCCATCAGTGAGAGGGGGCGGGGAGAATATGGCTACACCTTC | TRBJ1-2 | once | TRBD1 | TRBV10-3
CAFDPGRGEAFF | TGTGCCTTTGATCCGGGGAGGGGTGAAGCTTTCTTT | TRBJ1-1 | NA | NA | TRBV30
CASSIDRPGDYEKLFF | TGTGCCAGTAGTATAGACCGTCCGGGGGATTATGAAAAACTGTTTTTT | TRBJ1-4 | NA | NA | TRBV19
CASRQRTGSGEAFF | TGTGCCAGCAGACAAAGGACAGGGAGTGGTGAAGCTTTCTTT | TRBJ1-1 | NA | TRBD1 | TRBV3-1/TRBV3-2
CAWSEAGAHNYGYTF | TGTGCCTGGAGTGAAGCAGGGGCCCATAACTATGGCTACACCTTC | TRBJ1-2 | NA | NA | TRBV30
CASSFPGQKNTGELFF | TGTGCCAGCAGCTTTCCGGGACAGAAGAACACCGGGGAGCTGTTTTTT | TRBJ2-2 | NA | TRBD1 | TRBV5-4
CASSATGGNTEAFF | TGTGCCAGCAGTGCTACAGGGGGGAACACTGAAGCTTTCTTT | TRBJ1-1 | NA | TRBD1 | TRBV2
CASGHPGLAGVGEQFF | TGTGCTAGTGGGCATCCGGGACTAGCGGGAGTAGGGGAGCAGTTCTTC | TRBJ2-1 | many | TRBD2 | TRBV12-5
CASSPRLAGGQETQYF | TGTGCCAGCAGCCCCAGACTAGCGGGGGGTCAAGAGACCCAGTACTTC | TRBJ2-5 | NA | TRBD2 | TRBV11-2
CASSHGTEAFF | TGTGCCAGCAGCCACGGCACTGAAGCTTTCTTT | TRBJ1-1 | NA | NA | TRBV14
CASSLVLTGTGRSPLHF | TGCGCCAGCAGCTTGGTTCTTACGGGGACAGGGCGGTCACCCCTCCACTTT | TRBJ1-6 | NA | TRBD1 | TRBV5-1
CASRVNSGWTEAFF | TGTGCCAGCAGGGTAAACAGCGGGTGGACTGAAGCTTTCTTT | TRBJ1-1 | NA | NA | TRBV28
CASSVPPGLSGNTIYF | TGTGCCAGCAGTGTTCCCCCGGGACTCTCTGGAAACACCATATATTTT | TRBJ1-3 | NA | NA | TRBV6-1
CASSVSGTGGNYGYTF | TGTGCCAGCAGCGTGTCGGGGACAGGGGGCAACTATGGCTACACCTTC | TRBJ1-2 | NA | TRBD1 | TRBV7-2
CSASGAGDNSPLHF | TGCAGTGCTAGTGGGGCGGGTGATAATTCACCCCTCCACTTT | TRBJ1-6 | NA | NA | TRBV20-1
CASSAIENTEAFF | TGTGCCAGCAGCGCGATAGAGAACACTGAAGCTTTCTTT | TRBJ1-1 | few | NA | TRBV7-9
CASSITGTGGFEKLFF | TGTGCCAGTAGTATCACCGGGACAGGGGGCTTTGAAAAACTGTTTTTT | TRBJ1-4 | NA | TRBD1 | TRBV19
CASSPQGTPGIQYF | TGTGCCAGCAGCCCGCAGGGGACCCCAGGCATTCAGTACTTC | TRBJ2-4 | NA | NA | TRBV7-3
CAISGGTGPSPLHF | TGTGCCATCAGTGGCGGGACAGGGCCTTCACCCCTCCACTTT | TRBJ1-6 | NA | TRBD1 | TRBV10-3
CASSSSGSYEQYF | TGTGCCAGCAGCTCTAGCGGGAGCTACGAGCAGTACTTC | TRBJ2-7 | NA | TRBD2 | TRBV28
CASSLSGTGMQETQYF | TGTGCCAGCAGTTTATCCGGGACAGGGATGCAAGAGACCCAGTACTTC | TRBJ2-5 | once | TRBD1 | TRBV28
CASTPGLAGGETQYF | TGTGCCAGCACCCCGGGACTAGCGGGAGGAGAGACCCAGTACTTC | TRBJ2-5 | NA | TRBD2 | TRBV6-2/TRBV6-3
CASSLDAGVGTYGYTF | TGTGCCAGCAGCTTAGATGCAGGGGTAGGAACCTATGGCTACACCTTC | TRBJ1-2 | NA | NA | TRBV11-2
CASSPTSGNPEQFF | TGCGCCAGCAGCCCGACTAGCGGGAACCCTGAGCAGTTCTTC | TRBJ2-1 | NA | TRBD2 | TRBV5-1
CASRGLRLETQYF | TGTGCCAGCAGGGGACTGAGGCTGGAGACCCAGTACTTC | TRBJ2-5 | NA | NA | TRBV6-5
CASSLPGPGNTIYF | TGCGCCAGCAGCTTGCCCGGTCCCGGAAACACCATATATTTT | TRBJ1-3 | few | NA | TRBV5-1
CASSQGSEKLFF | TGTGCCAGCAGCCAGGGGAGTGAAAAACTGTTTTTT | TRBJ1-4 | NA | NA | TRBV28
CASREGGAGVRIQYF | TGTGCCAGCAGGGAGGGGGGCGCGGGAGTACGTATCCAGTACTTC | TRBJ2-5 | NA | NA | TRBV6-5
CASSPTGDPYNEQFF | TGTGCCAGCAGCCCGACAGGGGACCCCTACAATGAGCAGTTCTTC | TRBJ2-1 | NA | TRBD1 | TRBV5-4
CAISLQGAEREYNSEQYF | TGTGCCATCAGTCTACAGGGGGCCGAGCGGGAATATAACAGCGAGCAGTACTTC | TRBJ2-7 | NA | TRBD1 | TRBV10-3
CASSDRDRAAEAFF | TGCGCCAGCAGCGACCGGGACAGGGCCGCTGAAGCTTTCTTT | TRBJ1-1 | NA | TRBD1 | TRBV5-1
CATSDSDYYNEQFF | TGTGCCACCAGTGATTCAGACTATTACAATGAGCAGTTCTTC | TRBJ2-1 | once | NA | TRBV24-1